The entry that follows covers one T cell receptor beta chain sequence. The data belong to a study of blood T cell repertoires in COVID-19. For the study at large: The United States, Italy and Spain provided the acute and convalescent COVID-19 samples. T cells, B-cell-depleted T cells, or PBMCs provided the cDNA or gDNA that served as material.

Authors' methods: Reference gene primer amplification gave estimated nucleated cell counts. The method was immunoSEQ multiplex PCR; TCRdb's version includes in-frame clones alone and lacks a portion of them. D and trimming were read from the DNA, whereas the V and J calls and clone size are those reported in that table. This table has 100,000 to 150,000 clones, 65% to 80% appearing once. Sample: peripheral blood. The origin of this receptor is a man aged 45 to 65 with acute or convalescent COVID-19.

CDR3 bases: TGTGCCAGTAGTGAGTACAGGGGGCGGAATGAAGCTTTCTTT. This translates into CASSEYRGRNEAFF. The chain joins TRBV19 to TRBJ1-1; 9 bases line up with TRBD1. This CDR3 region has 14 residues. From germline, CDR1 is LNHDA and CDR2 SQIVND (reference sequence). V shed 5 bases, J shed 7 bases, and the junction held 8 bases outside the gene matches.